This T cell receptor beta chain is from a study of T-cell reconstitution after alpha-beta-depleted transplantation in children. Study-level findings and limits: Alpha-beta T cells present about two months after transplant were reported to originate from several hundred expanded graft clones. From newly produced T cells came most of the T-cell counts and diversity one year after transplant.

Preparation of the TCRbeta library involved a method that used unique molecular identifiers. TCRdb passed the PCR reads through MiXCR, listing each CDR3 protein once. The sample has about 200,000 distinct CDR3 sequences; approximately 17% are singletons. This clonotype was seen ten or more times. No antigen is known for it. Sequencing used PBMCs, mostly from graft donor cells, obtained 360 days after TCRalphabeta/CD19-depleted stem cell transplant. The receptor comes from a male patient between 2 and 15 years old who had a stem cell transplant for acute lymphoblastic leukemia, so the T cells may come from the graft donor.

The CDR3 protein is CSGRGTSGDYEQYF. CDR3 nucleotide sequence: TGCAGCGGGAGGGGTACTAGCGGGGACTACGAGCAGTACTTC. The gene calls are TRBV29-1 and TRBJ2-7; 10 bases align to TRBD2. The CDR3 is 14 amino acids. V gave up 7 bases and J gave up 3 bases; unmatched junction bases: 9. The V gene's germline CDR1 is SQVTM and CDR2 ANQGSEA.